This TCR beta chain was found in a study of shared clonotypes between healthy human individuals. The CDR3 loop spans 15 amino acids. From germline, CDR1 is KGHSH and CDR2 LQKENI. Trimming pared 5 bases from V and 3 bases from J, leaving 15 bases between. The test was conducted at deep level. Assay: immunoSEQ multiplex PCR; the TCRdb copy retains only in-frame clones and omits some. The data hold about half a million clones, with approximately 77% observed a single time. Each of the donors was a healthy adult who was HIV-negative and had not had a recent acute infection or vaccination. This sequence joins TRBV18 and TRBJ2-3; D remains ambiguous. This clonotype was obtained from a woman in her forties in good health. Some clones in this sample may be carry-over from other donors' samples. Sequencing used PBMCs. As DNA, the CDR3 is TGTGCCAGCTCAACCAGCCGATCTGCAACAGATACGCAGTATTTT. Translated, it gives CASSTSRSATDTQYF.